One and the same sample provided the 15 T cell receptor beta chains below, sequenced in a study of blood T cell repertoires in COVID-19. Here immunoSEQ multiplex PCR was the method, and the copy in TCRdb shows in-frame clones only, minus some. The data hold hundreds of thousands of clones, with approximately 85% observed a single time. The sample consisted of peripheral blood. These receptors were taken from a man over 45 with active or convalescent COVID-19.

The chain combines TRBV4-1 with TRBJ1-2; 9 bases fit TRBD1. Trimming cost V 4 bases and J 4 bases; bases outside gene matches: 1. The CDR3 totals 13 residues. Looked up from germline, CDR1 is MGHRA and CDR2 is YSYEKL. CDR3 in amino acids: CASSPDRGYGYTF. In DNA, the CDR3 is TGCGCCAGCAGCCCGGACAGGGGCTATGGCTACACCTTC.

V usage is TRBV28 and J usage is TRBJ2-7, with TRBD1 matching over 10 bases. The CDR3 consists of 19 residues. The junction had 18 bases not matched to a gene; V was cut back by 1 base and J by 6 bases. The germline CDR1 and CDR2 sequences are MDHEN and SYDVKM. The CDR3 sequence is CASSLLGSKGQGRVVEQYF. In DNA form, the CDR3 reads TGTGCCAGCAGTTTATTAGGGTCGAAGGGACAGGGGAGGGTGGTCGAGCAGTACTTC. The full variable domain, rest sourced from reference TRBV28 and TRBJ2-7, is DVKVTQSSRYLVKRTGEKVFLECVQDMDHENMFWYRQDPGLGLRLIYFSYDVKMKEKGDIPEGYSVSREKKERFSLILESASTNQTSMYLCASSLLGSKGQGRVVEQYFGPGTRLTVT.

The chain carries TRBV7-3 and TRBJ2-3; D may be TRBD1 (6 bases). Germline assignment: CDR1 SGHTA and CDR2 FQGTGA. V shed 4 bases and J shed 5 bases, with 10 bases lying between them. This CDR3 comprises 13 residues. The CDR3 reads CASSSTGRDTQYF. In DNA, the CDR3 is TGTGCCAGCAGCTCCACAGGGCGAGATACGCAGTATTTT. The entire variable domain, with the rest obtained from reference TRBV7-3 and TRBJ2-3, is as follows: GAGVSQTPSNKVTEKGKYVELRCDPISGHTALYWYRQSLGQGPEFLIYFQGTGAADDSGLPNDRFFAVRPEGSVSTLKIQRTERGDSAVYLCASSSTGRDTQYFGPGTRLTVL.

Here the CDR3 reads CASSLIAGRYNEQFF. In DNA, the CDR3 is TGTGCCAGCAGCTTGATAGCGGGGCGTTACAATGAGCAGTTCTTC. The chain joins TRBV7-2 to TRBJ2-1, with 8 nucleotides matching TRBD2. CDR3 length: 15 amino acids. Germline lookup yields CDR1 SGHTA and CDR2 FQGNSA. J lost 4 bases, V lost 3 bases, and 5 bases had no gene match. The full variable domain, its missing parts supplied by reference TRBV7-2 and TRBJ2-1, is GAGVSQSPSNKVTEKGKDVELRCDPISGHTALYWYRQSLGQGLEFLIYFQGNSAPDKSGLPSDRFSAERTGGSVSTLTIQRTQQEDSAVYLCASSLIAGRYNEQFFGPGTRLTVL.

This clone was counted a single time. This chain connects TRBV21-1 to TRBJ2-6; the table's D call of TRBD1 was not tested on the DNA. TRBV21-1 is marked as a pseudogene. The CDR3 is 18 amino acids. This CDR3 is CASSKGQGKTSGANVLTF. CDR3 coding DNA: TGTGCCAGCAGCAAAGGCCAGGGGAAGACCTCTGGGGCCAACGTCCTGACTTTC.

This sequence joins TRBV6-6 and TRBJ1-5, with 9 bases identical to TRBD1. CDR3 size: 15 residues. V lost 2 bases, J lost 6 bases, and 5 bases stayed unmatched. Germline CDR1 MNHNY, CDR2 SVGAGI (reference sequence). The CDR3 sequence: CASSYSQGQGQPQHF. The CDR3 DNA reads TGTGCCAGCAGTTACAGCCAGGGACAGGGTCAGCCCCAGCATTTT.

The V and J genes are TRBV28 and TRBJ1-2, with 8 bases aligning to TRBD1. V shed 8 bases and J 4 bases; nucleotides not matched to a gene: 9. This CDR3 has 14 residues. Germline CDR1 MDHEN, CDR2 SYDVKM. CDR3 sequence (DNA): TGTGCCAGCCGAATCCCCGACAGGGGCTATGGCTACACCTTC. It encodes CASRIPDRGYGYTF.

V is TRBV12-5 and J is TRBJ2-1; D may be TRBD1 (6 bases). CDR3 length equals 18 residues. Per germline, CDR1 LGHNT and CDR2 FRNRAP. Trimming removed 4 bases at V and 6 bases at J, with 25 bases between. The CDR3 here is CASGSPFWTEGERNEQFF. The CDR3 DNA is TGTGCTAGTGGTTCCCCCTTTTGGACAGAGGGCGAGCGCAATGAGCAGTTCTTC.

This rearrangement joins TRBV4-1 to TRBJ1-1; no definite D call. Germline values: CDR1 MGHRA, CDR2 YSYEKL. CDR3 size: 15 residues. V was clipped by 1 base and J by 11 bases, with 20 bases between them. The CDR3 region has the DNA TGCGCCAGCAGCCAAGGGGAGCGGCACGGGTTTGGGGCTTTCTTT. It specifies CASSQGERHGFGAFF.

V gene TRBV7-8 combines with J gene TRBJ2-2, with TRBD2 identical over 7 bases. CDR1 is SGHVS, CDR2 FQNEAQ, per germline. V shed 0 bases and J 5 bases; nucleotides not matched to a gene: 3. The CDR3 runs to 15 residues. CDR3: CASSLAGGRTGELFF. The CDR3 bases are TGTGCCAGCAGCTTAGCGGGGGGGAGAACCGGGGAGCTGTTTTTT.

The V call is TRBV28, the J call TRBJ1-4; possibly TRBD1 for D (5 bases). The germline V gene encodes CDR1 MDHEN and CDR2 SYDVKM. The CDR3 consists of 16 residues. Deletions cut 7 bases from V and 3 bases from J, with 18 bases between. Written as DNA, the CDR3 is TGTGCCAGCAACGACACACCGGGGGGACCTAATGAAAAACTGTTTTTT. Amino acids: CASNDTPGGPNEKLFF.

The CDR3 is CSVGTFDTEAFF. The CDR3 DNA sequence: TGCAGCGTTGGGACATTCGACACTGAAGCTTTCTTT. The chain has TRBV29-1 and TRBJ1-1; D perhaps matches TRBD1 (5 bases). The CDR3 has 12 residues. V lost 4 bases and J 3 bases, leaving 9 bases between the germline ends. Germline-derived CDR1 and CDR2 are SQVTM and ANQGSEA.

The chain is built from TRBV30 and TRBJ1-5, with D possibly being TRBD1 (5 bases). Trimming left V 1 base short and J 9 bases short, with 16 bases between. The CDR3 length is 14 residues. Germline CDR1 and CDR2: GTSNPN and SVGIG (reference sequence). In DNA, the CDR3 is TGTGCCTGGAGTGCTCGACAGCCCCCAGGGCCCCAGCATTTT. The encoded protein is CAWSARQPPGPQHF.

V and J are TRBV11-2 and TRBJ2-7; the D is unclear. Germline CDR1 is SGHAT and CDR2 is FQNNGV. This CDR3 is 13 amino acids long. V lost 6 bases and J 5 bases, leaving 14 bases between the germline ends. This CDR3 is CASRPIVGNEQYF. DNA for the CDR3: TGTGCCAGCAGACCTATAGTGGGCAACGAGCAGTACTTC.

CDR3 bases: TGTGCCAGTAGTATCTTACAGGGGACGGAGCCCCAGCATTTT. It encodes CASSILQGTEPQHF. The gene calls are TRBV19 and TRBJ1-5; 7 positions agree with TRBD1. Germline V CDR1 and CDR2: LNHDA, SQIVND (reference sequence). V lost 3 bases to trimming and J lost 8 bases; unmatched junction nucleotides: 7. The CDR3 runs to 14 residues.